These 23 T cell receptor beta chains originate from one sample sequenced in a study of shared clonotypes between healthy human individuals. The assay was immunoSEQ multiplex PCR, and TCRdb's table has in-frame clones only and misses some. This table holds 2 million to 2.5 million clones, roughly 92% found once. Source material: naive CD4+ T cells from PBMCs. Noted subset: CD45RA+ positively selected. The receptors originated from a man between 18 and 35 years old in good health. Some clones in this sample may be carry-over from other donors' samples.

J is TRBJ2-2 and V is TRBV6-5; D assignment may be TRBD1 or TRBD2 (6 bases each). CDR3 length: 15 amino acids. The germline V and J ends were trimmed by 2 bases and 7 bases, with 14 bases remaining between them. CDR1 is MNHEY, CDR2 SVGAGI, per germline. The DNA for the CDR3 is TGTGCCAGCAGTTACGACGGGGGCCGGATCGGGGAGCTGTTTTTT. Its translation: CASSYDGGRIGELFF.

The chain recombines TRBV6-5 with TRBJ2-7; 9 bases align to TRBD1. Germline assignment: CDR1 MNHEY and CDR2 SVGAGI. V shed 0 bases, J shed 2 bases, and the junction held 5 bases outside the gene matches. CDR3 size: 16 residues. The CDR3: CASSYSWTGEAYEQYF. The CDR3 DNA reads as TGTGCCAGCAGTTACTCTTGGACAGGGGAGGCCTACGAGCAGTACTTC.

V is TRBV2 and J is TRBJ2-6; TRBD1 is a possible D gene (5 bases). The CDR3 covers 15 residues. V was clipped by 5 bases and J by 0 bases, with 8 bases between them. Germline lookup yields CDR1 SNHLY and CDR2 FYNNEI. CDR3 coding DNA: TGTGCCAGCAGTAGACAGTCCTCTGGGGCCAACGTCCTGACTTTC. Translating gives CASSRQSSGANVLTF.

CDR3 amino acids: CASSGQRVGGSEQFF. CDR3 sequence (DNA): TGTGCCAGCAGTGGACAGAGAGTGGGGGGTAGTGAGCAGTTCTTC. The gene calls are TRBV2 and TRBJ2-1, with D perhaps matching TRBD2 (6 bases). V lost 4 bases, J lost 9 bases, and 19 bases lay in between. This CDR3 is 15 amino acids long. Per germline, CDR1 SNHLY and CDR2 FYNNEI.

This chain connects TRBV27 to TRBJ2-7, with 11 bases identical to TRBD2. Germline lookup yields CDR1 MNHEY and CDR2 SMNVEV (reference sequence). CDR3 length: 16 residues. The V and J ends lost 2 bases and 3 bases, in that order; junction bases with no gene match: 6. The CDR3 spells CASSLATSGRIYEQYF. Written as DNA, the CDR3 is TGTGCCAGCAGTTTAGCCACTAGCGGGAGAATCTACGAGCAGTACTTC.

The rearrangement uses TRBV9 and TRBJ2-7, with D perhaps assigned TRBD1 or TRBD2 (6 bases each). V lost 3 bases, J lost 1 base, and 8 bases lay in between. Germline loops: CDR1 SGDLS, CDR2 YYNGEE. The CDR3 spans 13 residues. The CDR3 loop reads CASSEGGSYEQYF. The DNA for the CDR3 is TGTGCCAGCAGCGAGGGGGGATCCTACGAGCAGTACTTC. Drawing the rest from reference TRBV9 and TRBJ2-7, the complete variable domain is DSGVTQTPKHLITATGQRVTLRCSPRSGDLSVYWYQQSLDQGLQFLIQYYNGEERAKGNILERFSAQQFPDLHSELNLSSLELGDSALYFCASSEGGSYEQYFGPGTRLTVT.

CDR3 sequence reads: CASSLLRANNEQFF. For the CDR3, the DNA is TGTGCCAGCAGTCTCCTTCGGGCCAACAATGAGCAGTTCTTC. The rearrangement uses TRBV27 and TRBJ2-1; no reliable D call. Per germline, CDR1 MNHEY and CDR2 SMNVEV (reference sequence). Trimming cost V 5 bases and J 5 bases, with 13 bases left between them. The CDR3 length is 14 residues.

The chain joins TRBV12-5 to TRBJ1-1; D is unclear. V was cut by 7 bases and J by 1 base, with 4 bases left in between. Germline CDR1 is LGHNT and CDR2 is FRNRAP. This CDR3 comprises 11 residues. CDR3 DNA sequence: TGTGCTAGTGCCCGGAACACTGAAGCTTTCTTT. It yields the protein CASARNTEAFF.

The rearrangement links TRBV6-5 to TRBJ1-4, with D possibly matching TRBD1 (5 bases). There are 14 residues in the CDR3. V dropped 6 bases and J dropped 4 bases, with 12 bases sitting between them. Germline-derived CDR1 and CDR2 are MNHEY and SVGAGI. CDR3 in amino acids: CASSPGRLNEKLFF. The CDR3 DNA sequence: TGTGCCAGCAGCCCGGGACGGCTTAATGAAAAACTGTTTTTT.

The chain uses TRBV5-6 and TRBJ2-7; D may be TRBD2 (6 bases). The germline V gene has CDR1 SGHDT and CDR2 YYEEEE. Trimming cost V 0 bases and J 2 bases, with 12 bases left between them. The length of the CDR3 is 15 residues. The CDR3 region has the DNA TGTGCCAGCAGCTTGGCCGCGCGGGGCCCCTACGAGCAGTACTTC. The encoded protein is CASSLAARGPYEQYF.

DNA of the CDR3: TGTGCCAGCAGCGTAGCGGGAGGGCCTAATACGCAGTATTTT. Translated: CASSVAGGPNTQYF. This chain links TRBV9 with TRBJ2-3, with TRBD2 matching 8 bases. CDR3 length: 14 residues. J gave up 7 bases and V 0 bases, and 4 bases lay outside the gene matches. Per germline, CDR1 SGDLS and CDR2 YYNGEE. The full variable domain, with the rest looked up from reference TRBV9 and TRBJ2-3, is DSGVTQTPKHLITATGQRVTLRCSPRSGDLSVYWYQQSLDQGLQFLIQYYNGEERAKGNILERFSAQQFPDLHSELNLSSLELGDSALYFCASSVAGGPNTQYFGPGTRLTVL.

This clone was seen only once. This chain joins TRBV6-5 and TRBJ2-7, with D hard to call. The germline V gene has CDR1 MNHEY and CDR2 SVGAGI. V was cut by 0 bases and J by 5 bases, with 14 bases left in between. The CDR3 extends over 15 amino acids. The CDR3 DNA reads TGTGCCAGCAGTTACTCCTCCGGGTCCGCCAACGAGCAGTACTTC. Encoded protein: CASSYSSGSANEQYF.

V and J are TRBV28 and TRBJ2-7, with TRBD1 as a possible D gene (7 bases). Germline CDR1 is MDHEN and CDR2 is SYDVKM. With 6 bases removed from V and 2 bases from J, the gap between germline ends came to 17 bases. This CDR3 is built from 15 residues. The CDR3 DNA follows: TGTGCCAGCAGCCCCCAGGGGGACTTAGCCTACGAGCAGTACTTC. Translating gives CASSPQGDLAYEQYF.

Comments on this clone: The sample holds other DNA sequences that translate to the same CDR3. The CDR3 loop is CASSLGRTNEKLFF. The CDR3 DNA is TGCGCCAGCAGCTTGGGACGGACTAATGAAAAACTGTTTTTT. J is TRBJ1-4 and V is TRBV5-1; D not certain. Trimming left V 0 bases short and J 2 bases short, with 5 bases between. This CDR3 has 14 amino acids. The germline CDR1 and CDR2 sequences are SGHRS and YFSETQ.

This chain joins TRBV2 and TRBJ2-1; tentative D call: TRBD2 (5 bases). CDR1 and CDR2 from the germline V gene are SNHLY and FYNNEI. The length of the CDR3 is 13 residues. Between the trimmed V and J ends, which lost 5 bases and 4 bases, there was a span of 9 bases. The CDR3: CASSSTRYNEQFF. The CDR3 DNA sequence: TGTGCCAGCAGTTCAACTAGATACAATGAGCAGTTCTTC.

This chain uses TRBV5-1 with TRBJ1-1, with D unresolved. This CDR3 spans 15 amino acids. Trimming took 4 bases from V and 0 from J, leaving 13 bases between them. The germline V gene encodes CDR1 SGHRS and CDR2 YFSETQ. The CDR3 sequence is CASSQARWMNTEAFF. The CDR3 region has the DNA TGCGCCAGCAGCCAAGCCCGATGGATGAACACTGAAGCTTTCTTT.

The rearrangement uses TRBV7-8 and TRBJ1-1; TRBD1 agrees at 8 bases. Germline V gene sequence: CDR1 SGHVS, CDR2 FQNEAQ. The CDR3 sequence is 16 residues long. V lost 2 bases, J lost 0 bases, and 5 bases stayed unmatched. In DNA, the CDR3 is TGTGCCAGCAGCTTAAGGGCAGGGGGCATGAACACTGAAGCTTTCTTT. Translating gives CASSLRAGGMNTEAFF.

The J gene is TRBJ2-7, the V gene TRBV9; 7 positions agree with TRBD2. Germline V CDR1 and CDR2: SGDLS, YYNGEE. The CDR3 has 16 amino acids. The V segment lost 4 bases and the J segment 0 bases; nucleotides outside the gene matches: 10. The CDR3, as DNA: TGTGCCAGCAGCCCTGGGAGCGGGAAGTACTCCTACGAGCAGTACTTC. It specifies CASSPGSGKYSYEQYF.

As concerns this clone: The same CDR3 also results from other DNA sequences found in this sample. This CDR3 is CASSVGTNTEAFF. CDR3 sequence (DNA): TGTGCCAGCAGCGTCGGCACGAACACTGAAGCTTTCTTT. The V gene is TRBV9, the J gene TRBJ1-1; no reliable D call. There are 13 residues in the CDR3. Trimming took 2 bases from V and 1 from J, leaving 6 bases between them. Per the germline V gene, CDR1 is SGDLS and CDR2 is YYNGEE.

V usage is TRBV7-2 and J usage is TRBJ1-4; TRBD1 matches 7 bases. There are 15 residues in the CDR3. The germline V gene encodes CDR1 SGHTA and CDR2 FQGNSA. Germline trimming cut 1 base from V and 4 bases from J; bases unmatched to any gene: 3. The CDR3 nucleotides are TGTGCCAGCAGCTTAGAGACAGGGATTAATGAAAAACTGTTTTTT. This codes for CASSLETGINEKLFF.

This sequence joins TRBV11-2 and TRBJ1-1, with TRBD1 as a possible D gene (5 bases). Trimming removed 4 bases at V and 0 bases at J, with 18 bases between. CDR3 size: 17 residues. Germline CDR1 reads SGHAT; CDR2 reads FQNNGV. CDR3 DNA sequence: TGTGCCAGCAGCTCCATACTACGTGGACACTTGAACACTGAAGCTTTCTTT. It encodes CASSSILRGHLNTEAFF.

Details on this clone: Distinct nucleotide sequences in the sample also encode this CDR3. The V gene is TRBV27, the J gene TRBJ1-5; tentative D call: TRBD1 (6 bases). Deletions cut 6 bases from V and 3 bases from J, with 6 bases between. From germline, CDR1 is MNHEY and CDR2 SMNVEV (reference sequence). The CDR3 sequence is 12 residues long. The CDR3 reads CASRGHNQPQHF. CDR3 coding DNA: TGTGCCAGCAGGGGACACAATCAGCCCCAGCATTTT.

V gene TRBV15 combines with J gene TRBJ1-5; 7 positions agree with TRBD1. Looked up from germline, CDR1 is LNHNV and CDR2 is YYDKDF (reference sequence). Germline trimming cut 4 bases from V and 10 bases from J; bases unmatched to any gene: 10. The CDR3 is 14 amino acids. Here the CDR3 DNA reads TGTGCCACCAGCATAACGCCGGGGGACAGCCCCCAGCATTTT. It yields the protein CATSITPGDSPQHF.